What follows is one T cell receptor beta chain and its context. Adults between about 18 and 95 years of age took part from 20 to 25 US areas. This sample is drawn from a study of blood T cell repertoires in COVID-19. Clones were read by immunoSEQ multiplex PCR, and TCRdb kept only the in-frame ones, dropping some. The table lists 200,000 to 300,000 clones, 85% of them singletons. Germline CDR1 is LGHNA and CDR2 is YSLEER. The CDR3 runs 15 residues. The germline V and J ends were trimmed by 0 bases and 8 bases, with 16 bases remaining between them. Sequenced material: PBMCs or T cells enriched from blood (not recorded which). This receptor was taken from a woman in her forties or fifties with acute COVID-19. The V call is TRBV4-3, the J call TRBJ1-2; a weak D match, TRBD1 (5 bases). As DNA, the CDR3 is TGCGCCAGCAGCCAAGATTCGTATGCAGGGATGGGCTACACCTTC. Translation gives CASSQDSYAGMGYTF.